Each of the 17 T cell receptor beta chains below was sequenced from the same sample in a study of OX40 agonist ivuxolimab in advanced cancers. Receptor libraries were prepared by the immunoSEQ multiplex PCR assay. Not all clones reach the TCRdb copy of this immuneACCESS table, which keeps in-frame sequences only. Checked studies attribute under half of the gap to unresolved V genes and leave the rest unexplained. In this sample the table shows 50,000 to 65,000 clones, 75% to 95% of which occur a single time. About 9.3% of the sample is held by the ten biggest clonotypes. Sequencing used CD4+ or CD8+ T cells sorted from blood, obtained in a trial of the OX40 agonist ivuxolimab. The receptors come from an adult with an advanced solid tumor such as melanoma, head and neck, liver or kidney cancer.

For this clone: The same CDR3 is also encoded by other DNA sequences in this sample. The chain joins TRBV30 to TRBJ2-7; D is unclear. Germline CDR1 is GTSNPN and CDR2 is SVGIG (reference sequence). The V end lost 2 bases, the J end lost 0 bases, and 5 bases lay between the germline ends. This CDR3 comprises 12 residues. The CDR3 is CAWSPGSYEQYF. The CDR3 DNA reads as TGTGCCTGGAGTCCGGGCTCCTACGAGCAGTACTTC.

The gene calls are TRBV27 and TRBJ1-1; 7 bases line up with TRBD1. V trimming: 4 bases; J trimming: 2 bases; junction bases outside the gene matches: 4. The CDR3 is 14 residues long. In germline, CDR1 is MNHEY, CDR2 SMNVEV (reference sequence). The CDR3 nucleotides read TGTGCCAGCAGTTCGACAGGGCCTAACACTGAAGCTTTCTTT. Protein sequence: CASSSTGPNTEAFF.

The chain combines TRBV6-5 with TRBJ2-1; possible D gene TRBD2, 6 bases. Germline V gene data show CDR1 as MNHEY and CDR2 as SVGAGI. The CDR3 extends over 14 amino acids. Trimming cost V 2 bases and J 7 bases, with 12 bases left between them. CDR3 residues: CASSYPGSGNEQFF. The CDR3 DNA reads as TGTGCCAGCAGTTACCCCGGGAGTGGAAATGAGCAGTTCTTC.

V is TRBV4-1 and J is TRBJ2-7; D gene uncertain. Germline loops: CDR1 MGHRA, CDR2 YSYEKL. This CDR3 has 13 amino acids. Trimming removed 1 base from V and 2 bases from J, with 6 bases in between. CDR3 loop: CASSQVAAYEQYF. The CDR3 nucleotides read TGCGCCAGCAGCCAAGTTGCAGCCTACGAGCAGTACTTC.

The J gene is TRBJ1-1, the V gene TRBV4-1, with 7 nucleotides matching TRBD1. Germline CDR1 reads MGHRA; CDR2 reads YSYEKL. Trimming cost V 3 bases and J 11 bases; bases outside gene matches: 12. The CDR3 spans 14 residues. The CDR3 DNA reads as TGCGCCAGCAGCCATTTACAGGGGTTGCGGGGGGCTTTCTTT. Amino acids: CASSHLQGLRGAFF.

In its sample, this clone was seen once. The gene calls are TRBV14 and TRBJ1-4, with a possible D match to TRBD1 (5 bases). Deletions cut 0 bases from V and 8 bases from J, with 19 bases between. The germline gives CDR1 SGHDN, CDR2 FVKESK. CDR3 length: 17 amino acids. CDR3 in amino acids: CASSQDDGGGWGEKLFF. The CDR3 DNA follows: TGTGCCAGCAGCCAAGACGACGGCGGGGGATGGGGCGAAAAACTGTTTTTT.

The chain employs TRBV19 and TRBJ1-5, with D hard to call. CDR1 and CDR2 from the germline V gene are LNHDA and SQIVND (reference sequence). The CDR3 has 14 residues. V was clipped by 4 bases and J by 6 bases, with 13 bases between them. Written as DNA, the CDR3 is TGTGCCAGTAGTAGACCCCCGGGAACTCAGCCCCAGCATTTT. Protein sequence: CASSRPPGTQPQHF. The variable domain in full, completed from reference TRBV19 and TRBJ1-5, reads DGGITQSPKYLFRKEGQNVTLSCEQNLNHDAMYWYRQDPGQGLRLIYYSQIVNDFQKGDIAEGYSVSREKKESFPLTVTSAQKNPTAFYLCASSRPPGTQPQHFGDGTRLSIL.

The rearrangement links TRBV12-5 to TRBJ1-6; TRBD1 aligns across 9 bases. The V segment lost 7 bases and the J segment 7 bases; nucleotides outside the gene matches: 5. The CDR3 extends over 14 amino acids. CDR1 and CDR2 from the germline V gene are LGHNT and FRNRAP. The CDR3 nucleotides are TGTGCTAGTGCCGAGGGACAGGGCAATTCACCCCTCCACTTT. Protein: CASAEGQGNSPLHF.

With regard to this clone: Within the sample, other DNA sequences also encode this same CDR3. The V call is TRBV5-1, the J call TRBJ1-1; D perhaps matches TRBD1 (6 bases). The V end lost 4 bases, the J end lost 1 base, and 8 bases lay between the germline ends. The CDR3 is made up of 13 amino acids. CDR1 is SGHRS, CDR2 YFSETQ, per germline. The CDR3 DNA is TGCGCCAGCAGCCTAGGGGGGAACACTGAAGCTTTCTTT. It translates to CASSLGGNTEAFF.

V is TRBV4-3 and J is TRBJ1-5; a possible D gene is TRBD1 (5 bases). This CDR3 comprises 16 residues. CDR1 and CDR2 (germline): LGHNA, YSLEER. Trimming pared 0 bases from V and 4 bases from J, leaving 13 bases between. The CDR3 here is CASSQDQGRENQPQHF. DNA of the CDR3: TGCGCCAGCAGCCAAGATCAAGGCAGGGAGAATCAGCCCCAGCATTTT.

V is TRBV14 and J is TRBJ1-2, with no clear D. This CDR3 comprises 13 residues. CDR1 and CDR2 from the germline V gene are SGHDN and FVKESK. Trimming removed 4 bases at V and 6 bases at J, with 12 bases between. CDR3 loop: CASSLRHTHGYTF. The CDR3 DNA is TGTGCCAGCAGCCTTCGCCACACCCATGGCTACACCTTC.

The chain carries TRBV7-9 and TRBJ2-2, with TRBD1 matching over 9 bases. Germline V CDR1 and CDR2: SEHNR, FQNEAQ (reference sequence). The CDR3 runs 15 residues. Unmatched junction bases numbered 3, after V lost 2 bases and J lost 5 bases. CDR3 region: CASSLLQGATGELFF. CDR3 in DNA: TGTGCCAGCAGCTTATTACAGGGGGCGACCGGGGAGCTGTTTTTT.

This sequence joins TRBV5-4 and TRBJ2-3; D not certain. CDR1 and CDR2 from the germline V gene are SGHNT and YYREEE (reference sequence). The CDR3 contains 15 residues. V lost 4 bases and J 0 bases, leaving 12 bases between the germline ends. In DNA form, the CDR3 reads TGTGCCAGCAGCCCTATCGAAGGGAGCACAGATACGCAGTATTTT. Protein sequence: CASSPIEGSTDTQYF.

The chain joins TRBV5-1 to TRBJ2-2; D is uncertain. V gave up 1 base and J gave up 4 bases, with 8 bases separating them. The CDR3 length is 14 residues. Per germline, CDR1 SGHRS and CDR2 YFSETQ. The CDR3 nucleotides read TGCGCCAGCAGCTTGAGCTATGGCACCGGGGAGCTGTTTTTT. Translation: CASSLSYGTGELFF.

The V and J genes are TRBV28 and TRBJ2-3; D is unclear. CDR1 is MDHEN and CDR2 is SYDVKM in the germline V gene. V lost 7 bases and J lost 5, with 7 bases in between. The CDR3 contains 11 residues. The CDR3 sequence is CASNIQDTQYF. The CDR3, as DNA: TGTGCCAGCAACATTCAAGATACGCAGTATTTT.

This clone showed up just once. The chain uses TRBV11-3 and TRBJ1-4, with 8 bases lining up with TRBD1. The CDR3 is 16 residues long. The V segment lost 0 bases and the J segment 6 bases; nucleotides outside the gene matches: 6. The germline gives CDR1 SGHNT, CDR2 YENEEA. CDR3 sequence reads: CASSLENRGEYEKLFF. In DNA, the CDR3 is TGTGCCAGCAGCTTAGAGAACAGGGGGGAATATGAAAAACTGTTTTTT.

The chain joins TRBV14 to TRBJ2-7; 9 bases match TRBD1. The CDR3 has 13 amino acids. The V gene end was trimmed by 6 bases and the J gene end by 7 bases; junction bases not matched to a gene: 7. Germline assignment: CDR1 SGHDN and CDR2 FVKESK. CDR3 coding DNA: TGTGCCAGCAGTTACGGGACAGGGTGGGAGCAGTACTTC. Its translation is CASSYGTGWEQYF.